This T cell receptor (beta chain) emerged from a study of T-cell memory formation after mild COVID-19. About the study: Largely, TCR clusters stayed within a single donor.

Broader study findings: The pre-infection memory compartment contained some responding clones, suggesting cross-reactive memory joined.

The CDR3 has 14 residues. Germline V gives CDR1 MGHRA, CDR2 YSYEKL. Unmatched junction bases numbered 7, after V lost 4 bases and J lost 8 bases. Constant-segment primers and 5'RACE yielded cDNA libraries for TCR alpha and TCR beta, each carrying sample barcodes and UMIs. Each CDR3 protein is one row after TCRdb ran MiXCR on the 5' RACE reads. The sample gives hundreds of thousands of distinct CDR3 sequences, roughly an eighth of which show up once; around 22% is in the top ten. This clonotype was seen a handful of times. Its target is not known. This sequence joins TRBV4-1 and TRBJ1-2; the match to TRBD1 covers 10 bases. The sequenced sample consisted of PBMCs or a T cell subset sorted from them (not recorded which). This receptor was identified in a man aged 18 to 29 who had mild COVID-19 (a few samples of this study predate the infection). Cell type and time point are not known. The chain's CDR3 is CASSLRQGAGGYTF. The CDR3 nucleotides read TGCGCCAGCAGCCTCAGACAGGGGGCGGGCGGCTACACCTTC.